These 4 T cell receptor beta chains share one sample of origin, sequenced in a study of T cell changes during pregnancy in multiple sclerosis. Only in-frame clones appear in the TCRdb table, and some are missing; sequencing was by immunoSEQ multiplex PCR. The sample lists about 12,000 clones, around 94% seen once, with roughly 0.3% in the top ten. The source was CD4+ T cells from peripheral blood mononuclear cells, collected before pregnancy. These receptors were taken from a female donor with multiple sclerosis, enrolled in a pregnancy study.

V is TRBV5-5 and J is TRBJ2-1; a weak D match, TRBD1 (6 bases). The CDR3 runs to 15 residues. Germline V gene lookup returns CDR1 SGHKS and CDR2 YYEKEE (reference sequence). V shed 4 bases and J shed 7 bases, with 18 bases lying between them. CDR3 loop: CASSRDIGMRNEQFF. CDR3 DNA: TGTGCCAGCAGCCGGGACATCGGGATGAGGAATGAGCAGTTCTTC.

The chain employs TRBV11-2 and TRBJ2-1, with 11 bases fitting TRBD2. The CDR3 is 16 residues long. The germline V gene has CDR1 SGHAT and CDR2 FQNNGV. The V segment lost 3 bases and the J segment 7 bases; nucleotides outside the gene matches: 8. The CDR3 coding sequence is TGTGCCAGCAGCTTGAATAGCGGGGGGGCCCGGAATGAGCAGTTCTTC. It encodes CASSLNSGGARNEQFF. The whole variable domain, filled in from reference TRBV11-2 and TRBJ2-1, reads EAGVAQSPRYKIIEKRQSVAFWCNPISGHATLYWYQQILGQGPKLLIQFQNNGVVDDSQLPKDRFSAERLKGVDSTLKIQPAKLEDSAVYLCASSLNSGGARNEQFFGPGTRLTVL.

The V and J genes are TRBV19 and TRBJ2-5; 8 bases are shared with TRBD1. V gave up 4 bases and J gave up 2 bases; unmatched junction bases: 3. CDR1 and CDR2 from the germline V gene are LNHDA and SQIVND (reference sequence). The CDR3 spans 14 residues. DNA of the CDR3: TGTGCCAGTAGTAGAAACAGGGGGCAAGAGACCCAGTACTTC. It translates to CASSRNRGQETQYF. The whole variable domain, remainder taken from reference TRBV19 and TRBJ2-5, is DGGITQSPKYLFRKEGQNVTLSCEQNLNHDAMYWYRQDPGQGLRLIYYSQIVNDFQKGDIAEGYSVSREKKESFPLTVTSAQKNPTAFYLCASSRNRGQETQYFGPGTRLLVL.

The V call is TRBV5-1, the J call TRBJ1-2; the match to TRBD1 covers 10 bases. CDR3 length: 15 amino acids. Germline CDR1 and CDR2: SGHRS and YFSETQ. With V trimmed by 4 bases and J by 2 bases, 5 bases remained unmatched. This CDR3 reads CASSLRQGANYGYTF. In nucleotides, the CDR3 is TGCGCCAGCAGCCTCAGACAGGGGGCGAACTATGGCTACACCTTC. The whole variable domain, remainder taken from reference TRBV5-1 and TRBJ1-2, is KAGVTQTPRYLIKTRGQQVTLSCSPISGHRSVSWYQQTPGQGLQFLFEYFSETQRNKGNFPGRFSGRQFSNSRSEMNVSTLELGDSALYLCASSLRQGANYGYTFGSGTRLTVV.